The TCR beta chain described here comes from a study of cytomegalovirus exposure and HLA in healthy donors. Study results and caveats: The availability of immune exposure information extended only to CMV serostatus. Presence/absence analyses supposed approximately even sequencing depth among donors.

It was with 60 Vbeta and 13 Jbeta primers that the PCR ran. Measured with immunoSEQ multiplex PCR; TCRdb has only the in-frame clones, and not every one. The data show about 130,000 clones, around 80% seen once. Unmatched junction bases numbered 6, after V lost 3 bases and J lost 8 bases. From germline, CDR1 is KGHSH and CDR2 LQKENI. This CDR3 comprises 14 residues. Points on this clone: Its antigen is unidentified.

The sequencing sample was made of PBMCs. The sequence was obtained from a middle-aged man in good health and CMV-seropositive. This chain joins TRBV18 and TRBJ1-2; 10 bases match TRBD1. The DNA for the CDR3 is TGTGCCAGCTCACCTGGGACAGGGGAAAGGGGCTACACCTTC. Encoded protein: CASSPGTGERGYTF.